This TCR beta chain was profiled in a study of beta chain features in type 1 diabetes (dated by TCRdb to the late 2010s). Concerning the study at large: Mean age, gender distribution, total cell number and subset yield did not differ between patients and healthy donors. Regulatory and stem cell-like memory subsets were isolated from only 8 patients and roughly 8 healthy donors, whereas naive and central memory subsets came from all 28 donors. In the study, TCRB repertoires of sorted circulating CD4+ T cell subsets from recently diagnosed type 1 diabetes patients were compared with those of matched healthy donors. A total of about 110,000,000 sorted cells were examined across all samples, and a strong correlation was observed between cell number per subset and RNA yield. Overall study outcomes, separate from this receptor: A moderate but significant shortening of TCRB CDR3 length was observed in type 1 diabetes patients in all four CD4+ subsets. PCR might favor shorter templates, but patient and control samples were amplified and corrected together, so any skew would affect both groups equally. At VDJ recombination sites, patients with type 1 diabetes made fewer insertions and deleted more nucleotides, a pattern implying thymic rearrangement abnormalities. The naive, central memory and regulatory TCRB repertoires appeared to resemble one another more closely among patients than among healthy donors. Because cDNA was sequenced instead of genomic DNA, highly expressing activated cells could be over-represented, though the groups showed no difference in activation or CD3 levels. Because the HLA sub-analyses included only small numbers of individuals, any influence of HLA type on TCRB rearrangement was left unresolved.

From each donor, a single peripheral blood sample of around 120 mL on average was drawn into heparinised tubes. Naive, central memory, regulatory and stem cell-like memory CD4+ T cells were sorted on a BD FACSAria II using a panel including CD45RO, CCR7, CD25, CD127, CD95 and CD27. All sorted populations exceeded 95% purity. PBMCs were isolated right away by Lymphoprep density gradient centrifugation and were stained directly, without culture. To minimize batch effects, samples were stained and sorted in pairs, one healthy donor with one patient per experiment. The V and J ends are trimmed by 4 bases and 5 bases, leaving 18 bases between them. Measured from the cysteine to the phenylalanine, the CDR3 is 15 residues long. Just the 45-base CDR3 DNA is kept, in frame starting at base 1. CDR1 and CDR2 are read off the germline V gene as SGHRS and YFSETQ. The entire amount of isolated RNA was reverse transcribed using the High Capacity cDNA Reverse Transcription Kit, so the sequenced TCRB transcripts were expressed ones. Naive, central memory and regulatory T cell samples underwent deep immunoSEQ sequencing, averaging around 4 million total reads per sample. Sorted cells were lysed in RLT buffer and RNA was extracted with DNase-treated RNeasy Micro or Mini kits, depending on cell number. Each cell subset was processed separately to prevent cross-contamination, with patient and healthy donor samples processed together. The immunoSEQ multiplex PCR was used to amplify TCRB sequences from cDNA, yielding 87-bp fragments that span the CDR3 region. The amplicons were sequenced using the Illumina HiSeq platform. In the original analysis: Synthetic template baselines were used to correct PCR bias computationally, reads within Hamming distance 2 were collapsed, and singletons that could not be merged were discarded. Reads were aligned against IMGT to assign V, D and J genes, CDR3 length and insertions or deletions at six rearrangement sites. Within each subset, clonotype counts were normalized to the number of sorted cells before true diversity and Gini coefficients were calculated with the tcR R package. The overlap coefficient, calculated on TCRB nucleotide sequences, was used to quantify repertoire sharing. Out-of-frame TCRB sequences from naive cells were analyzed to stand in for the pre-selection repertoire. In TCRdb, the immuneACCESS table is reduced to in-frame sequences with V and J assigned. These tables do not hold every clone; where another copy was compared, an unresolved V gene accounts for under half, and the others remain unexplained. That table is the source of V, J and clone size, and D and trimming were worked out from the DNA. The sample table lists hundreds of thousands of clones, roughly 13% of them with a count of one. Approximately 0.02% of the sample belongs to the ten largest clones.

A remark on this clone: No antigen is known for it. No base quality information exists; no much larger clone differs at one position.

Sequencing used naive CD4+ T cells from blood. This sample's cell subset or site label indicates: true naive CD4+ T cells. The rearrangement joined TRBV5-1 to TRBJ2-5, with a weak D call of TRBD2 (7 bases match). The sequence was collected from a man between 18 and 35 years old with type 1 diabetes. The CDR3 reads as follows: CASSGTGGPGETQYF. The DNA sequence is TGCGCCAGCAGCGGCACGGGGGGCCCCGGTGAGACCCAGTACTTC.